This T cell receptor beta chain was identified during a study of human T cells and chemical hapten exposure. Original methodology: TCRs per sample had a median of approximately 88,000 and ranged from about 23,224 to 690,600. TCRdb reprocessed the RACE reads with MiXCR, giving one entry per CDR3 protein. TCRdb, not the original authors, processed these V and J calls. The sample lists about 73,000 distinct CDR3 sequences; 8.5% to 9% were seen once. Time point given: patch test 2, 6 weeks after DPC sensitization. Treatment defined: therapeutic diphenylcyclopropenone sensitization with weekly scalp DPC. Deletions cut 6 bases from V and 6 bases from J, with 9 bases between. The CDR3 totals 12 residues.

The sample was whole blood, taken in connection with sensitization to the hapten diphenylcyclopropenone (DPC). The chain couples TRBV12-3 or TRBV12-4 to TRBJ2-1, with a tentative D call TRBD2 (6 bases). This TCR was sampled from a woman aged 45-60 years with alopecia areata. Some clones in this sample may be carry-over from other donors' samples. This chain's CDR3 is CASSRGLNEQFF. As DNA, the CDR3 is TGTGCCAGCAGCCGGGGACTCAATGAGCAGTTCTTC.